Following are 22 T cell receptor beta chains from one sample sequenced in a study of cytomegalovirus exposure and HLA in healthy donors. The study ran its PCR with 60 Vbeta and 13 Jbeta primers. The data were produced by immunoSEQ multiplex PCR, yet TCRdb's version contains in-frame clones alone and is incomplete. This sample yields approximately 120,000 clones, of which about 81% are seen a single time; approximately 1.1% belongs to the top ten. The sequencing input was PBMCs. These receptors came from a woman aged 25 to 39 in good health and CMV-seronegative.

V and J are TRBV19 and TRBJ2-5, with 12 bases aligning to TRBD1. The end of the DNA aligns better with TRBJ2-7, so the J call may be wrong. The CDR3 is made up of 19 amino acids. Germline assignment: CDR1 LNHDA and CDR2 SQIVND (reference sequence). CDR3 amino acids: CASTPRGTGGQGVPYEQYF. The CDR3 region has the DNA TGTGCCAGTACCCCCCGAGGGACAGGGGGCCAGGGGGTCCCCTACGAGCAGTACTTC.

The chain couples TRBV7-8 to TRBJ2-5, with D maybe TRBD2 (5 bases). Germline loops: CDR1 SGHVS, CDR2 FQNEAQ. The CDR3 length is 17 residues. Trimming shortened V by 1 base and J by 3 bases, and 18 bases separated the two germline ends. The CDR3 coding sequence is TGTGCCAGCAGCTTAGTCATCGCGTTGGCCGGGAAAGAGACCCAGTACTTC. Protein product: CASSLVIALAGKETQYF.

The J gene is TRBJ2-2, the V gene TRBV7-2; D unclear. Germline CDR1 is SGHTA and CDR2 is FQGNSA. The V end lost 6 bases, the J end lost 5 bases, and 4 bases lay between the germline ends. The CDR3 contains 11 residues. For the CDR3, the DNA is TGTGCCAGCAGTTCAACCGGGGAGCTGTTTTTT. Protein sequence: CASSSTGELFF.

This clone showed up just once. The V and J genes are TRBV7-3 and TRBJ1-2; maybe TRBD1 (5 bases). The CDR3 has 14 residues. The germline V gene has CDR1 SGHTA and CDR2 FQGTGA. The V end was cut by 5 bases, the J end by 6 bases, with 16 bases between. The DNA of the CDR3 is TGTGCCAGCAGCCCCCGACAGTCACCGGATGGCTACACCTTC. It is translated as CASSPRQSPDGYTF.

This clone was detected only a few times. The chain joins TRBV18 to TRBJ2-5; TRBD2 matches at 7 bases. The V segment lost 2 bases and the J segment 1 base; nucleotides outside the gene matches: 4. This CDR3 region has 15 residues. Germline V gene sequence: CDR1 KGHSH, CDR2 LQKENI. The CDR3: CASSPGGGLQETQYF. DNA of the CDR3: TGTGCCAGCTCACCAGGCGGGGGACTCCAAGAGACCCAGTACTTC.

This chain uses TRBV18 with TRBJ2-1; the match to TRBD1 covers 7 bases. The CDR3 is made up of 14 amino acids. CDR1 and CDR2 from the germline V gene are KGHSH and LQKENI. With 4 bases clipped from V and 9 bases from J, the junction kept 9 bases outside the gene matches. The CDR3, as DNA: TGTGCCAGCTCACAACAGGGGACGCGGGCTGAGCAGTTCTTC. It yields the protein CASSQQGTRAEQFF.

A few counts support this clone. The chain carries TRBV27 and TRBJ1-2; 7 bases match TRBD1. The CDR3 is made up of 13 amino acids. V was pared by 5 bases and J by 11 bases, with 11 bases of the junction left unmatched. Germline CDR1 MNHEY, CDR2 SMNVEV (reference sequence). Here the CDR3 DNA reads TGTGCCAGCAGTCAGATTGTAGGGGGCGGGTACACCTTC. This codes for CASSQIVGGGYTF.

The V gene is TRBV11-2, the J gene TRBJ2-2, with 13 positions matching TRBD2. With V trimmed by 4 bases and J by 10 bases, 6 bases remained unmatched. CDR1 and CDR2 from the germline V gene are SGHAT and FQNNGV. This CDR3 region has 15 residues. DNA for the CDR3: TGTGCCAGCAGCTCCGGACTAGCGGGGGTGGAGGAGCTGTTTTTT. Translating gives CASSSGLAGVEELFF.

The table lists this clone with a count of one. CDR3 sequence reads: CASTRTGQYEQYF. In nucleotides, the CDR3 is TGTGCCAGCACCCGGACAGGGCAGTACGAGCAGTACTTC. The rearrangement links TRBV6-1 to TRBJ2-7; 8 bases line up with TRBD1. Germline V lookup: CDR1 MNHNS, CDR2 SASEGT. The CDR3 length is 13 residues. With 7 bases clipped from V and 4 bases from J, the junction kept 6 bases outside the gene matches.

The V call is TRBV4-2, the J call TRBJ1-4; TRBD1 matches 7 bases. The CDR3 runs to 15 residues. Germline CDR1 is LGHNA and CDR2 is YNFKEQ. Unmatched junction bases numbered 6, after V lost 3 bases and J lost 5 bases. The CDR3: CASSQWGQLNEKLFF. CDR3 nucleotide sequence: TGTGCCAGCAGCCAGTGGGGACAGCTCAATGAAAAACTGTTTTTT.

The chain is built from TRBV11-2 and TRBJ2-5, with TRBD2 matching over 11 bases. The V gene's germline CDR1 is SGHAT and CDR2 FQNNGV. The ends lost 4 bases at V and 4 bases at J; junction bases unmatched: 2. The CDR3 is 14 amino acids. The CDR3 nucleotides are TGTGCCAGCAGCTATACTAGCGGGGGAGAGACCCAGTACTTC. Protein sequence: CASSYTSGGETQYF.

The chain couples TRBV9 to TRBJ2-3; D is unresolved. Germline-derived CDR1 and CDR2 are SGDLS and YYNGEE. The CDR3 loop spans 13 amino acids. Trimming stripped 0 bases from V and 4 bases from J, with 6 bases between. CDR3 nucleotides: TGTGCCAGCAGCGTAGACTCGCCAGATACGCAGTATTTT. As protein: CASSVDSPDTQYF.

The chain is built from TRBV15 and TRBJ2-4; weak D call: TRBD1 (5 bases). The germline V gene encodes CDR1 LNHNV and CDR2 YYDKDF (reference sequence). V was pared by 1 base and J by 1 base, with 11 bases between. This CDR3 comprises 16 residues. CDR3 sequence reads: CATSRATGQAKNIQYF. DNA of the CDR3: TGTGCCACCAGCAGAGCCACAGGTCAGGCCAAAAACATTCAGTACTTC.

This clone was detected only once. This rearrangement joins TRBV9 to TRBJ2-3; 11 bases match TRBD2. The trim removed 0 bases at V and 5 bases at J, leaving 5 bases unmatched. Germline CDR1 reads SGDLS; CDR2 reads YYNGEE. The CDR3 contains 16 residues. CDR3 amino acids: CASSVVAGGPVDTQYF. For the CDR3, the DNA is TGTGCCAGCAGCGTAGTAGCGGGAGGGCCGGTAGATACGCAGTATTTT.

About this clone: A junction boundary mismatches the germline segment, possibly from a read error. The gene calls are TRBV7-7 and TRBJ1-6, with 8 bases lining up with TRBD1. Germline CDR1 is SSHAT and CDR2 is FNYEAQ (reference sequence). CDR3 length: 14 amino acids. The CDR3 DNA reads as TGTGCTAGCAGCTCGGGACAGGTTAATTCACCCCTCCACTTT. It is translated as CASSSGQVNSPLHF.

The chain couples TRBV11-2 to TRBJ2-7; D may be TRBD1 (6 bases). CDR1 and CDR2 from the germline V gene are SGHAT and FQNNGV. This CDR3 contains 15 residues. Trimming left V 0 bases short and J 3 bases short, with 12 bases between. Here the CDR3 DNA reads TGTGCCAGCAGCTTAGACCTCTCGGACAGCTACGAGCAGTACTTC. Translated: CASSLDLSDSYEQYF.

The genes are TRBV30 and TRBJ2-1; D may be TRBD2 (6 bases). V was clipped by 8 bases and J by 8 bases, with 22 bases between them. The germline V gene has CDR1 GTSNPN and CDR2 SVGIG (reference sequence). The CDR3 length is 14 residues. CDR3 protein: CAGTLEGGNHEQFF. The CDR3 region has the DNA TGTGCCGGGACCTTAGAGGGAGGCAATCATGAGCAGTTCTTC.

In its sample, this clone was seen a few times. The rearrangement joins TRBV5-1 to TRBJ1-5; no firm D call. CDR1 and CDR2 from the germline V gene are SGHRS and YFSETQ. The germline V and J ends were trimmed by 0 bases and 5 bases, with 6 bases remaining between them. This CDR3 region has 13 residues. The CDR3 nucleotides are TGCGCCAGCAGCTTGGATCCCGATCAGCCCCAGCATTTT. Its protein product is CASSLDPDQPQHF.

The chain employs TRBV6-1 and TRBJ1-1, with TRBD1 matching over 8 bases. V was pared by 8 bases and J by 10 bases, with 15 bases of the junction left unmatched. The CDR3 is made up of 14 amino acids. Germline V gene sequence: CDR1 MNHNS, CDR2 SASEGT. CDR3 coding DNA: TGTGCCAGCCAAGAGTCCGGACAGGGAAGGCGAGCTTTCTTT. Encoded protein: CASQESGQGRRAFF.

The gene calls are TRBV11-2 and TRBJ2-3; 8 nucleotides align to TRBD2. The CDR3 loop spans 16 amino acids. With V trimmed by 4 bases and J by 6 bases, 12 bases remained unmatched. The germline V gene encodes CDR1 SGHAT and CDR2 FQNNGV. CDR3 protein: CASSSYIASGGDTQYF. As DNA, the CDR3 is TGTGCCAGCAGCTCGTACATCGCCTCGGGGGGGGATACGCAGTATTTT.

V is TRBV30 and J is TRBJ1-5, with 9 bases lining up with TRBD1. The CDR3 extends over 13 amino acids. CDR1 is GTSNPN and CDR2 is SVGIG in the germline V gene (reference sequence). The V gene end was trimmed by 3 bases and the J gene end by 7 bases; junction bases not matched to a gene: 4. The CDR3 DNA sequence: TGTGCCTGGAGAGGACAGGGGTTGCAGCCCCAGCATTTT. Protein sequence: CAWRGQGLQPQHF.

V gene TRBV18 combines with J gene TRBJ1-1; 10 nucleotides align to TRBD1. The CDR3 loop spans 13 amino acids. V was clipped by 6 bases and J by 5 bases; unmatched bases: 3. Germline V gene lookup returns CDR1 KGHSH and CDR2 LQKENI. The CDR3 spells CASSGTGDTEAFF. The CDR3 DNA sequence: TGTGCCAGCTCCGGGACAGGGGATACTGAAGCTTTCTTT.